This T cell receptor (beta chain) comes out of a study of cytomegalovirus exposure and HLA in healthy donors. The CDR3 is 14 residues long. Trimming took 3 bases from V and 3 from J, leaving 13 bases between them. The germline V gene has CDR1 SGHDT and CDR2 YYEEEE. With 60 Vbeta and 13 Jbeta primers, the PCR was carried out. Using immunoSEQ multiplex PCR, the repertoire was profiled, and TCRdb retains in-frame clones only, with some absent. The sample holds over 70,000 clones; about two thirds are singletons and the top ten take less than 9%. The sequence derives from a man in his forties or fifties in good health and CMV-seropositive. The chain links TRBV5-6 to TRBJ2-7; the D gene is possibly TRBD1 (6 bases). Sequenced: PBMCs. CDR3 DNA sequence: TGTGCCAGCAGCTCGATAGGGGGAATCTACGAGCAGTACTTC. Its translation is CASSSIGGIYEQYF.